One sample yielded the 5 T cell receptor beta chains listed below, sequenced in a study of tissue T cells after allogeneic stem cell transplantation. Generated by immunoSEQ multiplex PCR, the TCRdb table keeps only in-frame clones and is missing some. Found here are about 2,300 clones, approximately 64% of them singletons; the top ten hold 3.1%. The sample taken for sequencing was gut tissue. The receptors were gathered from a female BALB/c mouse in good health. The MHC haplotype of this mouse line is H2-d.

This clone has only a few counts. The listed genes are named as in mouse. Read data end 1 residue before the CDR3 end; the end is taken from the germline J gene. The rearrangement uses TRBV4 and TRBJ2-7; D uncertain. The germline gives CDR1 LGHDT, CDR2 YNNKQL (reference sequence). V dropped 4 bases and J dropped 0 bases, with 7 bases sitting between them. CDR3 length: 13 residues. CDR3 in amino acids: CASSFQSSYEQYF. The covered CDR3 bases are TGTGCCAGCAGCTTTCAAAGCTCCTATGAACAGTAC.

A word on this clone: Germline and genes: mouse. The sequence runs out 1 residue before the end of the CDR3; the remainder is reconstructed from the germline J gene. The chain is built from TRBV19 and TRBJ2-3; TRBD2 matches at 8 bases. V shed 2 bases, J shed 0 bases, and the junction held 5 bases outside the gene matches. The germline CDR1 and CDR2 sequences are FNHDT and SITEND (reference sequence). This CDR3 has 16 residues. The sequenced CDR3 bases are TGTGCCAGCAGTATGGTTGGGGGGGGTAGTGCAGAAACGCTGTAT. Translating gives CASSMVGGGSAETLY. The complete CDR3 protein is CASSMVGGGSAETLYF.

On this clone itself: Gene names and germline refer to mouse. Coverage ceases 1 residue before the CDR3 finishes, and the germline J gene fills in the end. The chain carries TRBV13-3 and TRBJ1-6, with 9 bases aligning to TRBD1. TRBJ1-6 is filed as an ORF, its function uncertain. Germline values: CDR1 NNHDY, CDR2 SYVADS. This CDR3 is 15 amino acids long. V lost 3 bases, J lost 7 bases, and 5 bases stayed unmatched. CDR3 loop: CASSGTGEGNSPLYF. CDR3 DNA (partial): TGTGCCAGCAGTGGGACAGGGGAGGGGAATTCGCCCCTCTAC.

This clone has more than one count but fewer than ten. Each gene name is a mouse one. Read data end 1 residue before the CDR3 end; the end is taken from the germline J gene. The rearrangement joins TRBV24 to TRBJ2-7, with 8 bases matching TRBD2. Unmatched junction bases numbered 2, after V lost 4 bases and J lost 6 bases. CDR1 is KGHTA and CDR2 is FRNEEI in the germline V gene. The CDR3 covers 12 residues. CDR3 in amino acids: CASSPDWAEQYF. The sequenced CDR3 bases are TGTGCCAGCAGTCCGGACTGGGCTGAACAGTAC.

On this clone itself: The gene names here belong to mouse. The read ends 1 residue shy of where the CDR3 ends; the end is completed using the germline J gene. The chain combines TRBV15 with TRBJ2-7; TRBD2 agrees at 8 bases. Per germline, CDR1 SGHND and CDR2 FRSKSL. The V and J ends lost 7 bases and 4 bases, in that order; junction bases with no gene match: 6. The CDR3 length is 13 residues. The DNA read from the CDR3 is TGTGCCAGCAAAAGACTGGGGCCTTATGAACAGTAC. This translates into CASKRLGPYEQY. The entire CDR3 sequence reads CASKRLGPYEQYF.